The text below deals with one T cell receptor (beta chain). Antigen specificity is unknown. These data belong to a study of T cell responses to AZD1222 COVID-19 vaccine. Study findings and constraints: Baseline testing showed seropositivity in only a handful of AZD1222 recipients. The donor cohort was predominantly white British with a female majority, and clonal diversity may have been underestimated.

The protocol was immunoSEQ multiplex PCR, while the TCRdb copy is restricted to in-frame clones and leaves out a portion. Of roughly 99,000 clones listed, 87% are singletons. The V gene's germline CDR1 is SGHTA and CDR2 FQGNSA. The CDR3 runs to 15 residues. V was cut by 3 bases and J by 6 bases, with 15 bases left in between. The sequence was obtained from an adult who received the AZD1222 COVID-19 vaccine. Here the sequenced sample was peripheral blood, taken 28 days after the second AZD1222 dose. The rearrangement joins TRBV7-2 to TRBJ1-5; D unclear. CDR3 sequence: CASSLSVGEGQPQHF. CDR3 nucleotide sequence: TGTGCCAGCAGCTTGTCGGTTGGGGAGGGTCAGCCCCAGCATTTT.